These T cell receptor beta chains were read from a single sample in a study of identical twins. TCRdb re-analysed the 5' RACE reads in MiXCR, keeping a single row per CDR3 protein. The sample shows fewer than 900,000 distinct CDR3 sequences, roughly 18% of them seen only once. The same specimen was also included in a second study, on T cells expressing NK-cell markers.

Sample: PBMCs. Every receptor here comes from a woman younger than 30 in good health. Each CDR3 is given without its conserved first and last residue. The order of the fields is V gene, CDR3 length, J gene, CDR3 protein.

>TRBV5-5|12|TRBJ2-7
ASSFSGNLYEQY
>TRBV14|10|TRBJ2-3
ASSRRGGTQY
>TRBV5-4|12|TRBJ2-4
ASSLSGGRLIQY
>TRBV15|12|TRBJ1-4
ATSRLDRDEKLF
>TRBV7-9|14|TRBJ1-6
ASSWTRDNPNPPLH
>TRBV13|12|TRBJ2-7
ASSLGQGIDEQY
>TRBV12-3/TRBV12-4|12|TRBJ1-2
ASSLSGQGSGYT
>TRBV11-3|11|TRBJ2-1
ASSRTIGNEQF
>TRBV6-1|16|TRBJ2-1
ASSPRAVTSWGYNEQF
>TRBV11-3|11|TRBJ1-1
ASSLDRQGMAF